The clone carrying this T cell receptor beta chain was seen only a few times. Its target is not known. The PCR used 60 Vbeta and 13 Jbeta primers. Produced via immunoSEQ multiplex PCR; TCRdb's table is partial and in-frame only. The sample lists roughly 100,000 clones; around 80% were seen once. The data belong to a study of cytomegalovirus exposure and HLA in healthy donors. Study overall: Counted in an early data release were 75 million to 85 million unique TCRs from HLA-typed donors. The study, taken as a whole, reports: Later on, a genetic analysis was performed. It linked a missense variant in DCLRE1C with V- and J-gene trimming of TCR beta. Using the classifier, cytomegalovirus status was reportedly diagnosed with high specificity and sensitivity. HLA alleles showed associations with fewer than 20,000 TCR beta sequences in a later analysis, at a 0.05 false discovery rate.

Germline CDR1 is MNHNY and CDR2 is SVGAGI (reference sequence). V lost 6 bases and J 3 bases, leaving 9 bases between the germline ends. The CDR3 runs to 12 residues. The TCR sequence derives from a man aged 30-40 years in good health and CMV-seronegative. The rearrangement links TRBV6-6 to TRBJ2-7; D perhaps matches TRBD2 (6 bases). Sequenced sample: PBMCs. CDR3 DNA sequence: TGTGCCAGCAGCGCGGGGCTCTACGAGCAGTACTTC. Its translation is CASSAGLYEQYF.